This TCR beta chain was recovered during a study of breast tumors, draining lymph nodes, adjacent tissues. Whole-study findings and limits: Findings are consistent with lymph node origin and intratumoral expansion of most tumor T cells.

The lymph nodes were axillary draining lymph nodes from breast cancer patients. The CDR3 totals 16 residues. After removal of 8 bases from V and 1 base from J, the junction contained 6 bases not matched to a gene. Germline assignment: CDR1 ENHRY and CDR2 SYGVKD. There are many counts of this clonotype. What it binds is not known. MiXCR, applied by TCRdb to the multiplex PCR reads, yields one record per CDR3 protein. This table holds about 200,000 distinct CDR3 sequences, approximately 33% found once. The sequenced sample consisted of axillary lymph node tissue. The rearrangement uses TRBV10-3 and TRBJ2-4; 12 bases fit TRBD1. The clonotype was recovered from a female donor with breast cancer. Some clones in this sample may be carry-over from other donors' samples. The CDR3 sequence is CAIGTGGELAKNIQYF. The CDR3, as DNA: TGTGCCATCGGGACAGGGGGCGAGTTGGCCAAAAACATTCAGTACTTC.